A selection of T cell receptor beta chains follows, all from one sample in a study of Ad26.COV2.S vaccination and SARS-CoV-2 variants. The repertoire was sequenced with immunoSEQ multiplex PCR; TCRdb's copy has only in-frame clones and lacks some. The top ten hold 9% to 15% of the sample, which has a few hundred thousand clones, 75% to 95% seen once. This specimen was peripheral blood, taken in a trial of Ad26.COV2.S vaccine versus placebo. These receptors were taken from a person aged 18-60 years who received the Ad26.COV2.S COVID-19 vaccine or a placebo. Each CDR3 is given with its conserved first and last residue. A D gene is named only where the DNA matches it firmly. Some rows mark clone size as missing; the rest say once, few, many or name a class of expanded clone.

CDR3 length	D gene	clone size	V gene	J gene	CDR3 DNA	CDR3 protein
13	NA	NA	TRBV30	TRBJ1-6	TGTGCCTGGAGTGTAGATTCCCTTTCACCCCTCCACTTT	CAWSVDSLSPLHF
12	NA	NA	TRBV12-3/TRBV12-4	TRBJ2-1	TGTGCCAGCAGTCCATACTACAATGAGCAGTTCTTC	CASSPYYNEQFF
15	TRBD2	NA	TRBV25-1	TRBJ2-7	TGTGCCAGCAGAGGGACTAGCGGGAGGGGATACGAGCAGTACTTC	CASRGTSGRGYEQYF
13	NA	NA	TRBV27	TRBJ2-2	TGTGCCACCGGACAGAGAAACACCGGGGAGCTGTTTTTT	CATGQRNTGELFF
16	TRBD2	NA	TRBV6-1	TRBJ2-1	TGTGCCAGCAGTGTCTTTAGCGGGAGGGCCGGTTCCGGGCAGTTCTTC	CASSVFSGRAGSGQFF
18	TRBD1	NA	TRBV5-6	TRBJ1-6	TGTGCCAGCAGCCCCGGACAGGGGGCGAATTTAATTCGTTCACCCCTCCACTTT	CASSPGQGANLIRSPLHF
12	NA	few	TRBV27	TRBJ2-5	TGTGCCAGCAGTTTATTTTGGGAGACCCAGTACTTC	CASSLFWETQYF
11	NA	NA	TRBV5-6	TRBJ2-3	TGTGCCAGCAGCCTGAGGGATACGCAGTATTTT	CASSLRDTQYF
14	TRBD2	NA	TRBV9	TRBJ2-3	TGTGCCAGTGGGACTAGCGGGACCACAGATACGCAGTATTTT	CASGTSGTTDTQYF
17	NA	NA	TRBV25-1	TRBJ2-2	TGTGCCAGCAGTGAATATGAGTGGGAGGCGAACACCGGGGAGCTGTTTTTT	CASSEYEWEANTGELFF
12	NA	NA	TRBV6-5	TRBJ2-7	TGTGCCAGCAGAGACGGGAGTGGCGAGCAGTACTTC	CASRDGSGEQYF
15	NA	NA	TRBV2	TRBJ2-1	TGTGCCAGCAGTGAGGTGAAGGGCTCCTACAATGAGCAGTTCTTC	CASSEVKGSYNEQFF
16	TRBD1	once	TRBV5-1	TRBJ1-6	TGCGCCAGCAGCTCCCCAGGACAGGGGAAACGATCACCCCTCCACTTT	CASSSPGQGKRSPLHF
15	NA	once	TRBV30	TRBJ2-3	TGTGCCTGGAGGCGACTAGATAGAAGCACAGATACGCAGTATTTT	CAWRRLDRSTDTQYF
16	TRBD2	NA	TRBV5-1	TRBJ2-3	TGCGCCAGCAGGACTAGCAGCTTTGTTAGTACAGATACGCAGTATTTT	CASRTSSFVSTDTQYF
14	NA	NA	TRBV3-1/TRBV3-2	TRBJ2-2	TGTGCCGGCCGGTGGAGCGGACACACCGGGGAGCTGTTTTTT	CAGRWSGHTGELFF
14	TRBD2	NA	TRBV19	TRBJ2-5	TGTGCCAGTAGTATAGAGGGAGGGATCAAGACCCAGTACTTC	CASSIEGGIKTQYF
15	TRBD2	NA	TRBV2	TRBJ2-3	TGTGCCAGCAGGAAAACTAGCGGAATCACAGATACGCAGTATTTT	CASRKTSGITDTQYF
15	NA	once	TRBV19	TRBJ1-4	TGTGCCAGTAGTATGGCTGGAGCCCCGGGAGAAAAACTGTTTTTT	CASSMAGAPGEKLFF
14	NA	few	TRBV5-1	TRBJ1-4	TGCGCCAGCTCTGACACCGCAACTAATGAAAAACTGTTTTTT	CASSDTATNEKLFF
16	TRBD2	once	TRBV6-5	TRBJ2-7	TGTGCCAGCAGTTACCGAAAACTAGCGGGATTGAACGAGCAGTACTTC	CASSYRKLAGLNEQYF
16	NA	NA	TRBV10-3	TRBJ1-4	TGTGCCACCGGCCTACATAGGGATGCAACTAATGAAAAACTGTTTTTT	CATGLHRDATNEKLFF
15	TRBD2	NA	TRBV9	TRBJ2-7	TGTGCCAGCAGCGGAGGGGCAAGCGGGAGCTACGAGCAGTACTTC	CASSGGASGSYEQYF
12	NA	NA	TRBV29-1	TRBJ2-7	TGCAGCGTGGCGGACATCTCCTACGAGCAGTACTTC	CSVADISYEQYF
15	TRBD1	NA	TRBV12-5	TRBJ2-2	TGTGCTAGTGGCCCAACAGGGGGAAACACCGGGGAGCTGTTTTTT	CASGPTGGNTGELFF
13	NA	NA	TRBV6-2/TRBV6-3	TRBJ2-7	TGTGCCAGCAGTTACGCCACTAGGCGCGAGCAGTACTTC	CASSYATRREQYF
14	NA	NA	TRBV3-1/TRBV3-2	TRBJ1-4	TGTGCCAGCAGCCAATTTCAGGGAGATGAAAAACTGTTTTTT	CASSQFQGDEKLFF
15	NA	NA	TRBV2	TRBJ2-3	TGTGCCAGCAGTGAAGGACTGACTAGTGGGGATACGCAGTATTTT	CASSEGLTSGDTQYF
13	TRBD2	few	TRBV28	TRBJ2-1	TGTGCCAGCAGTAGCGGGAGTGAGAATGAGCAGTTCTTC	CASSSGSENEQFF
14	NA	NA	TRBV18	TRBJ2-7	TGTGCCAGCTCTCCAGAGGGGGGTCCATACGAGCAGTACTTC	CASSPEGGPYEQYF
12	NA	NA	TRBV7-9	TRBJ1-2	TGTGCCAGCAGCTTAACTGAGTATGGCTACACCTTC	CASSLTEYGYTF
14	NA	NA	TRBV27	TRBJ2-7	TGTGCCAGCAGTTTTTTAGGGAACACAGGCGAGCAGTACTTC	CASSFLGNTGEQYF
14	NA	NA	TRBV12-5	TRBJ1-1	TGTGCTAGTGGTTTGAGTGGGCCGAATGCTGAAGCTTTCTTT	CASGLSGPNAEAFF
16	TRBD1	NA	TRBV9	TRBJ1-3	TGTGCCAGCAGCGTAGCCGGGACAGGGTTTGGAAACACCATATATTTT	CASSVAGTGFGNTIYF
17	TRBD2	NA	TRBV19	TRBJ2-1	TGTGCCAGTAGTATAGTATCTATAGCGGGAGCTTACAATGAGCAGTTCTTC	CASSIVSIAGAYNEQFF
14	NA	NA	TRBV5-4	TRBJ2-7	TGTGCCAGCAGCTTGGAGGGCTTAGCACGGGAGCAGTACTTC	CASSLEGLAREQYF
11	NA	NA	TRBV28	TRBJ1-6	TGTGCCAGCAGTTTAGGGACACCCCTCCACTTT	CASSLGTPLHF
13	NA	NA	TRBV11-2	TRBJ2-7	TGTGCCAGCAGCTATGGGGGGATCAACGAGCAGTACTTC	CASSYGGINEQYF
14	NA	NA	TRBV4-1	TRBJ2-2	TGCGCCAGCAGCCAGTTTACGGGCCCCGGGGAGCTGTTTTTT	CASSQFTGPGELFF
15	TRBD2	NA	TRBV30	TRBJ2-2	TGTGCCTGGACTAGCGGGAGGGTGAGCACCGGGGAGCTGTTTTTT	CAWTSGRVSTGELFF
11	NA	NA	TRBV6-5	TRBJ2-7	TGTGCCACACAGGGCCCCTACGAGCAGTACTTC	CATQGPYEQYF